These 30 T cell receptor beta chains originate from one sample sequenced in a study of post-analysis software for immune sequencing data. These receptors have no identified antigens. The library was made from cDNA and included unique molecular identifiers. Each CDR3 protein is one row after TCRdb ran MiXCR on the PCR reads. The sample has roughly 570,000 distinct CDR3 sequences, 30% to 40% seen once. Whole-study findings and limits: Patients showed TRBV5-6, TRBV5-1 and TRBV20-1 among 4 or 5 TRBV segments more frequent than in controls.

Sequences were obtained from blood. These receptors all stem from a girl under 18 with multiple sclerosis.

V and J are TRBV12-3 or TRBV12-4 and TRBJ2-1, with 10 bases fitting TRBD2. The CDR3 loop spans 16 amino acids. The trim removed 3 bases at V and 6 bases at J, leaving 8 bases unmatched. The CDR3 DNA follows: TGTGCCAGCAGTTTTTCCTCTCTAGCGGGGGTCAATGAGCAGTTCTTC. This encodes CASSFSSLAGVNEQFF.

Remarks on this clonotype: At one boundary the junction diverges from the germline segment, which might be a read error. The rearrangement joins TRBV20-1 to TRBJ1-1; D is undetermined. CDR1 DFQATT and CDR2 SNEGSKA come from the germline V gene (reference sequence). This CDR3 comprises 11 residues. CDR3 sequence reads: CRARSTTEAFF. DNA for the CDR3: TGCAGGGCTAGATCTACGACTGAAGCTTTCTTT.

This sequence joins TRBV10-1 and TRBJ2-1, with TRBD2 identical over 9 bases. V was pared by 3 bases and J by 9 bases, with 9 bases of the junction left unmatched. Germline lookup yields CDR1 WNHNN and CDR2 SYGVQD (reference sequence). This CDR3 comprises 15 residues. The CDR3 region is CASSDTAGGTGEQFF. In DNA form, the CDR3 reads TGCGCCAGCAGTGATACGGCGGGGGGGACCGGTGAGCAGTTCTTC.

This chain links TRBV9 with TRBJ2-3, with TRBD2 matching over 8 bases. The V segment lost 0 bases and the J segment 5 bases; nucleotides outside the gene matches: 11. CDR3 size: 17 residues. Germline V CDR1 and CDR2: SGDLS, YYNGEE. The CDR3 region is CASSVGGSGVGQDTQYF. As DNA, the CDR3 is TGTGCCAGCAGCGTAGGCGGTAGCGGGGTCGGTCAAGATACGCAGTATTTT.

This clonotype was seen only a few times. This sequence joins TRBV7-3 and TRBJ2-1; TRBD2 matches at 7 bases. J was trimmed by 9 bases and V by 2 bases; bases with no gene match: 22. Germline CDR1 SGHTA, CDR2 FQGTGA. The length of the CDR3 is 19 residues. As DNA, the CDR3 is TGTGCCAGCAGCTTATATTTTTCGGCTAGCGGACAACGCCCCATTGAGCAGTTCTTC. Translated, it gives CASSLYFSASGQRPIEQFF.

This rearrangement joins TRBV29-1 to TRBJ1-2, with 7 bases identical to TRBD1. The CDR3 sequence is 12 residues long. With 0 bases clipped from V and 10 bases from J, the junction kept 5 bases outside the gene matches. Germline-derived CDR1 and CDR2 are SQVTM and ANQGSEA. The CDR3 protein is CSVEDPGTAYTF. In DNA, the CDR3 is TGCAGCGTTGAAGATCCGGGGACAGCCTACACCTTC.

The sample holds a few counts of this clonotype. The chain joins TRBV27 to TRBJ2-7; 8 nucleotides match TRBD1. The CDR3 is 12 residues long. Germline V CDR1 and CDR2: MNHEY, SMNVEV (reference sequence). The V gene end was trimmed by 6 bases and the J gene end by 3 bases; junction bases not matched to a gene: 1. CDR3 residues: CASRTGGYEQYF. As DNA, the CDR3 is TGTGCCAGCAGAACAGGGGGCTACGAGCAGTACTTC.

This chain uses TRBV7-9 with TRBJ2-1, with 14 bases matching TRBD2. The junction had 11 bases not matched to a gene; V was cut back by 4 bases and J by 3 bases. Per the germline V gene, CDR1 is SEHNR and CDR2 is FQNEAQ (reference sequence). The CDR3 spans 19 residues. The CDR3 region has the DNA TGTGCCAGCAGCTACAGACTAGCGGGGGGGGGATTTTACTACAATGAGCAGTTCTTC. Translated: CASSYRLAGGGFYYNEQFF.

This sequence joins TRBV12-3 or TRBV12-4 and TRBJ2-7; TRBD1 matches at 7 bases. The V and J ends lost 7 bases and 5 bases, in that order; junction bases with no gene match: 14. CDR3 length: 15 residues. The chain's CDR3 is CASTQRRGGLDEQYF. CDR3 coding DNA: TGTGCCAGCACCCAACGCCGAGGGGGCTTAGACGAGCAGTACTTC.

In DNA, the CDR3 is TGTGCCAGCAAGGGACGGAACACTGAAGCTTTCTTT. Its protein is CASKGRNTEAFF. The gene calls are TRBV9 and TRBJ1-1; a possible D gene is TRBD1 (5 bases). V was clipped by 6 bases and J by 1 base, with 7 bases between them. This CDR3 has 12 amino acids. CDR1 is SGDLS, CDR2 YYNGEE, per germline. Full variable domain (outside the CDR3, taken from reference TRBV9 and TRBJ1-1): DSGVTQTPKHLITATGQRVTLRCSPRSGDLSVYWYQQSLDQGLQFLIQYYNGEERAKGNILERFSAQQFPDLHSELNLSSLELGDSALYFCASKGRNTEAFFGQGTRLTVV.

The chain carries TRBV18 and TRBJ2-3; unclear D gene. In germline, CDR1 is KGHSH, CDR2 LQKENI. The ends were cut back, 2 bases at V and 3 bases at J, with 15 bases in the middle. The CDR3 extends over 16 amino acids. CDR3 amino acids: CASSPARQALTDTQYF. CDR3 sequence (DNA): TGTGCCAGCTCACCAGCGAGGCAGGCGCTTACAGATACGCAGTATTTT.

The gene calls are TRBV29-1 and TRBJ2-3; either TRBD1 or TRBD2 may fit D (5 bases each). The CDR3 has 12 amino acids. Per the germline V gene, CDR1 is SQVTM and CDR2 is ANQGSEA. V lost 4 bases and J 4 bases, leaving 9 bases between the germline ends. CDR3 in DNA: TGCAGCGTTGGGGTGGGGGCAGATACGCAGTATTTT. This translates into CSVGVGADTQYF.

The gene calls are TRBV29-1 and TRBJ2-1; TRBD2 is a possible D gene (6 bases). V gave up 2 bases and J gave up 6 bases, with 8 bases separating them. The CDR3 is 12 amino acids. Germline CDR1 and CDR2: SQVTM and ANQGSEA. The CDR3 here is CSVEWRVNEQFF. The DNA of the CDR3 is TGCAGCGTTGAATGGAGGGTCAATGAGCAGTTCTTC.

Only a few counts were recorded for this clonotype. The chain recombines TRBV20-1 with TRBJ2-5, with 8 bases matching TRBD2. CDR1 and CDR2 from the germline V gene are DFQATT and SNEGSKA (reference sequence). Trimming cost V 2 bases and J 2 bases; bases outside gene matches: 7. The CDR3 length is 15 residues. The CDR3 loop is CSARIGGGIQETQYF. The CDR3 nucleotides read TGCAGTGCTAGAATTGGCGGGGGGATTCAAGAGACCCAGTACTTC.

The CDR3 coding sequence is TGCAGCGTTGTTGGGAGCGGGACAGGGGGCCTCAATGAGCAGTTCTTC. This translates into CSVVGSGTGGLNEQFF. The chain is built from TRBV29-1 and TRBJ2-1; 12 nucleotides match TRBD1. CDR1 is SQVTM, CDR2 ANQGSEA, per germline. The CDR3 sequence is 16 residues long. V lost 4 bases, J lost 6 bases, and 10 bases stayed unmatched.

The J gene is TRBJ2-3, the V gene TRBV25-1, with 7 bases that match TRBD2. The trim removed 3 bases at V and 5 bases at J, leaving 8 bases unmatched. CDR1 is MGHDK, CDR2 SYGVNS, per germline. CDR3 size: 15 residues. The CDR3: CASSDLVGGRDTQYF. CDR3 DNA: TGTGCCAGCAGTGACCTAGTGGGGGGGAGAGATACGCAGTATTTT.

In its sample, this clonotype was seen a few times. The chain has TRBV6-5 and TRBJ1-2; D ambiguous. CDR3 length: 11 amino acids. V was cut by 8 bases and J by 4 bases, with 8 bases left in between. Germline CDR1 MNHEY, CDR2 SVGAGI. The CDR3 sequence is CASFYLYGYTF. The CDR3 coding sequence is TGTGCCAGCTTTTACCTCTATGGCTACACCTTC.

The genes are TRBV25-1 and TRBJ2-1, with 8 nucleotides matching TRBD2. The CDR3 contains 15 residues. V gave up 5 bases and J gave up 6 bases; unmatched junction bases: 9. The germline V gene encodes CDR1 MGHDK and CDR2 SYGVNS. The CDR3 DNA reads as TGTGCCAGCAGTCGTCCAGCGGGGGAGGCCAATGAGCAGTTCTTC. Protein product: CASSRPAGEANEQFF. The entire variable domain, with the rest obtained from reference TRBV25-1 and TRBJ2-1, is as follows: EADIYQTPRYLVIGTGKKITLECSQTMGHDKMYWYQQDPGMELHLIHYSYGVNSTEKGDLSSESTVSRIRTEHFPLTLESARPSHTSQYLCASSRPAGEANEQFFGPGTRLTVL.

The chain is built from TRBV20-1 and TRBJ2-5, with D unresolved. V lost 6 bases to trimming and J lost 5 bases, with 16 bases between them. Germline lookup yields CDR1 DFQATT and CDR2 SNEGSKA (reference sequence). This CDR3 has 13 amino acids. Here the CDR3 DNA reads TGCAGTGCACGACGCCTAGGAATGGAGACCCAGTACTTC. It specifies CSARRLGMETQYF.

The J gene is TRBJ2-2, the V gene TRBV10-3; TRBD1 matches at 10 bases. Germline V gene lookup returns CDR1 ENHRY and CDR2 SYGVKD. This CDR3 spans 15 amino acids. Trimming removed 10 bases from V and 6 bases from J; junction bases left unmatched: 11. The CDR3 is CATDSPGQGSGELFF. As DNA, the CDR3 is TGTGCCACTGACTCTCCGGGACAGGGGTCCGGGGAGCTGTTTTTT.

This clonotype was counted between two and nine times. V usage is TRBV20-1 and J usage is TRBJ2-5; D is ambiguous. The V end lost 0 bases, the J end lost 2 bases, and 10 bases lay between the germline ends. This CDR3 region has 14 residues. In germline, CDR1 is DFQATT, CDR2 SNEGSKA (reference sequence). CDR3 coding DNA: TGCAGTGCTAGAGATTACGGCCGTCAAGAGACCCAGTACTTC. Its protein product is CSARDYGRQETQYF.

There are a few counts of this clonotype. The CDR3 nucleotides read TGTGCCAGCAGGGAGCGGGAGACCCAGTACTTC. It translates to CASRERETQYF. The chain recombines TRBV12-3 or TRBV12-4 with TRBJ2-7; D is perhaps TRBD2 (5 bases). With the DNA end fitting TRBJ2-5 better, the J assignment may be wrong. The CDR3 contains 11 residues.

Regarding this clonotype: Since a much larger clone is just one base distant, this may be a read error. The CDR3 region has the DNA TGTGCCAGCAGGTTGGACACTGGCACTGAAGCTTTCTTT. Translating gives CASRLDTGTEAFF. The chain joins TRBV6-6 to TRBJ1-1; the D gene is possibly TRBD1 (5 bases). V was cut by 6 bases and J by 4 bases, with 12 bases left in between. The germline gives CDR1 MNHNY, CDR2 SVGAGI (reference sequence). CDR3 length: 13 amino acids.

The V and J genes are TRBV12-3 or TRBV12-4 and TRBJ2-7; no definite D call. Trimming left V 3 bases short and J 6 bases short, with 12 bases between. There are 13 residues in the CDR3. Here the CDR3 reads CASSLKFAPEQYF. The CDR3 DNA follows: TGTGCCAGCAGTTTGAAGTTCGCCCCCGAGCAGTACTTC.

This chain joins TRBV20-1 and TRBJ2-3; the match to TRBD2 covers 7 bases. Germline loops: CDR1 DFQATT, CDR2 SNEGSKA (reference sequence). V was pared by 3 bases and J by 1 base, with 7 bases of the junction left unmatched. The CDR3 is 15 residues long. The CDR3 DNA is TGCAGTGCTAGTCACCTAGCGGTTCGCACAGATACGCAGTATTTT. It translates to CSASHLAVRTDTQYF.

The genes are TRBV25-1 and TRBJ2-5; 9 bases map to TRBD1. V shed 3 bases and J 1 base; nucleotides not matched to a gene: 12. This CDR3 contains 18 residues. Germline V CDR1 and CDR2: MGHDK, SYGVNS. CDR3 in DNA: TGTGCCAGCAGTGATCCACCGGGACAGGGCTACCCCCAAGAGACCCAGTACTTC. This encodes CASSDPPGQGYPQETQYF.

The chain combines TRBV5-1 with TRBJ1-2; D is unresolved. The CDR3 runs to 14 residues. V lost 3 bases and J lost 3, with 12 bases in between. CDR1 and CDR2 from the germline V gene are SGHRS and YFSETQ. CDR3 sequence reads: CASSSEGAYYGYTF. CDR3 DNA sequence: TGCGCCAGCAGCTCCGAGGGAGCTTACTATGGCTACACCTTC.

The chain joins TRBV12-3 or TRBV12-4 to TRBJ2-5, with D possibly being TRBD1 (6 bases). The CDR3 runs to 13 residues. Trimming cost V 6 bases and J 5 bases, with 13 bases left between them. The CDR3 spells CASRHRVLETQYF. CDR3 nucleotide sequence: TGTGCCAGCAGACACAGGGTATTGGAGACCCAGTACTTC.

CDR3 DNA: TGTGCCAGCAGCTTAGGGAGGGGGCTACCCCTCCACTTT. Translation gives CASSLGRGLPLHF. This sequence joins TRBV7-2 and TRBJ1-6, with TRBD1 matching over 7 bases. This CDR3 spans 13 amino acids. Per the germline V gene, CDR1 is SGHTA and CDR2 is FQGNSA. The V segment lost 1 base and the J segment 12 bases; nucleotides outside the gene matches: 3.

This clonotype was counted only a few times. The chain links TRBV4-1 to TRBJ2-3, with 9 bases lining up with TRBD2. Unmatched junction bases numbered 13, after V lost 6 bases and J lost 0 bases. CDR1 and CDR2 (germline): MGHRA, YSYEKL. This CDR3 contains 18 residues. The CDR3 sequence is CASRQRLSGGPSTDTQYF. Written as DNA, the CDR3 is TGCGCCAGCAGGCAAAGGCTTAGCGGGGGCCCTAGCACAGATACGCAGTATTTT.